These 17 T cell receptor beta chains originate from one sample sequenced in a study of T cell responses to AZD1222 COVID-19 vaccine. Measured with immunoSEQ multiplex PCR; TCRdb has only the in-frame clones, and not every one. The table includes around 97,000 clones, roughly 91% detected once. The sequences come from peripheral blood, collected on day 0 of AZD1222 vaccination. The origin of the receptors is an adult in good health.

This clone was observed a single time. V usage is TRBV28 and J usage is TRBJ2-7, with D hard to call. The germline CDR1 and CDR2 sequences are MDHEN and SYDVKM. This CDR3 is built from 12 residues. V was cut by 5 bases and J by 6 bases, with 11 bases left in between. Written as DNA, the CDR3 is TGTGCCAGCAGTCTCTTGACATCCGAGCAGTACTTC. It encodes CASSLLTSEQYF.

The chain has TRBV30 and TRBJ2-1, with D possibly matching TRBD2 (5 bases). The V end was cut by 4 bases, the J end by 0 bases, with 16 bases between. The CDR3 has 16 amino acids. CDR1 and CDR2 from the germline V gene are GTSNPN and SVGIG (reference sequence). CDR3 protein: CAWIGQAALSYNEQFF. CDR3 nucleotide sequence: TGTGCCTGGATAGGGCAAGCGGCCCTCTCCTACAATGAGCAGTTCTTC.

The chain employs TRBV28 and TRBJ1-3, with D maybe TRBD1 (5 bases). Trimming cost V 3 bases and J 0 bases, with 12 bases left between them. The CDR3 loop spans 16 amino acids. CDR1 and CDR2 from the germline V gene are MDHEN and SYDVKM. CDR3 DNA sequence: TGTGCCAGCAGTTTGAATGCGGGGCTCTCTGGAAACACCATATATTTT. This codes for CASSLNAGLSGNTIYF.

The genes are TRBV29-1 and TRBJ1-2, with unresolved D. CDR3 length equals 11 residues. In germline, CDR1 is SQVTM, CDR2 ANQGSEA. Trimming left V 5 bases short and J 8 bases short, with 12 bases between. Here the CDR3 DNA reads TGCAGCGTTCAAAAAATGGGGGGCTACACCTTC. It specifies CSVQKMGGYTF. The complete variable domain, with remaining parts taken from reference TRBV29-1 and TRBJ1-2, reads SAVISQKPSRDICQRGTSLTIQCQVDSQVTMMFWYRQQPGQSLTLIATANQGSEATYESGFVIDKFPISRPNLTFSTLTVSNMSPEDSSIYLCSVQKMGGYTFGSGTRLTVV.

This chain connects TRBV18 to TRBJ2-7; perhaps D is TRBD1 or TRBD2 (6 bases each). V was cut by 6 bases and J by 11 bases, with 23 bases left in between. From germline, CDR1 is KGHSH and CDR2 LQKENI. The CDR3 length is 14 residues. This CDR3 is CASSPPGASGGKYF. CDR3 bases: TGTGCCAGCTCCCCCCCGGGGGCGAGCGGAGGGAAGTACTTC.

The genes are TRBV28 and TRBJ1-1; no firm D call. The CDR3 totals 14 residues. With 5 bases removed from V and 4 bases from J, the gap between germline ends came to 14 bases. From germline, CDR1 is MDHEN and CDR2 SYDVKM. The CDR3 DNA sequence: TGTGCCAGCAGTGCCTTTTTAAGGCCCACTGAAGCTTTCTTT. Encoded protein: CASSAFLRPTEAFF.

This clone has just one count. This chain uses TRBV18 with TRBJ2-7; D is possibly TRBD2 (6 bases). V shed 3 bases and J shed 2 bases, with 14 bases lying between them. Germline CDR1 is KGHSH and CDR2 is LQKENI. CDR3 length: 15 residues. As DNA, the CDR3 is TGTGCCAGCTCACCCCCTAGCGCCTTCACCTACGAGCAGTACTTC. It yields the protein CASSPPSAFTYEQYF.

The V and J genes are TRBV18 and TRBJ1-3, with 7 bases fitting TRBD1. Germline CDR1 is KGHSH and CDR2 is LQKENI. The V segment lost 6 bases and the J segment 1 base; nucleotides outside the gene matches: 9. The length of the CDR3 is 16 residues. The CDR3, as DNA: TGTGCCAGCTCCGCGGGACAGCGGTTTTCTGGAAACACCATATATTTT. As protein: CASSAGQRFSGNTIYF.

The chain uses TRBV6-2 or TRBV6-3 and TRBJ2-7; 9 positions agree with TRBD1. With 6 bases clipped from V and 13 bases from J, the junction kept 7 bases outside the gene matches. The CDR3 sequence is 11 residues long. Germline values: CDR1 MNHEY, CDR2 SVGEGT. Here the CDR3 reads CASSQGQGIYF. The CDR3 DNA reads TGTGCCAGCAGCCAGGGACAGGGAATCTACTTC.

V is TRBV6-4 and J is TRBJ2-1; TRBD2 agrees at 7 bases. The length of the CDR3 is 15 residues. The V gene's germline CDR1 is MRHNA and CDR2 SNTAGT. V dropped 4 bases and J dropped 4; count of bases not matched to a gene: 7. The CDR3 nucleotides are TGTGCCAGCAGTGTTAGCAGCGGGGATTACAATGAGCAGTTCTTC. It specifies CASSVSSGDYNEQFF.

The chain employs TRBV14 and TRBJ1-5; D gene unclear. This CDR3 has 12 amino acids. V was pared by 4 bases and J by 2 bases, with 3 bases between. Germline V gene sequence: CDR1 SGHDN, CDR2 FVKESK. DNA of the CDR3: TGTGCCAGCAGCCCGCGCAATCAGCCCCAGCATTTT. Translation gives CASSPRNQPQHF. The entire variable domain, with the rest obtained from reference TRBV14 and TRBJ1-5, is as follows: EAGVTQFPSHSVIEKGQTVTLRCDPISGHDNLYWYRRVMGKEIKFLLHFVKESKQDESGMPNNRFLAERTGGTYSTLKVQPAELEDSGVYFCASSPRNQPQHFGDGTRLSIL.

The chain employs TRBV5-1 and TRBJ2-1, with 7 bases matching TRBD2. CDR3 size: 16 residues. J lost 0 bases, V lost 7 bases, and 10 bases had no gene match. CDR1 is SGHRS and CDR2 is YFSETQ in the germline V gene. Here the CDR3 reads CASGTNGGSSYNEQFF. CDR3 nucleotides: TGCGCCAGCGGCACGAACGGCGGGAGCTCCTACAATGAGCAGTTCTTC.

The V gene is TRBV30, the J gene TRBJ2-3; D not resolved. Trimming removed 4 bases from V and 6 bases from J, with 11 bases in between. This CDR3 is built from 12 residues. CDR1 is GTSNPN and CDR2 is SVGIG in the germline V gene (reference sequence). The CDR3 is CAWKRDGDTQYF. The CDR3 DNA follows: TGTGCCTGGAAAAGGGATGGGGATACGCAGTATTTT.

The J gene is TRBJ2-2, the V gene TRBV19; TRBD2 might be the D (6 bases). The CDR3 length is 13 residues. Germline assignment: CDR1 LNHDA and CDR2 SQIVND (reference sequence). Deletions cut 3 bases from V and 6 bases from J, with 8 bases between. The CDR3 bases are TGTGCCAGTAGTATTTGGGAGGCCGGGGAGCTGTTTTTT. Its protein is CASSIWEAGELFF.

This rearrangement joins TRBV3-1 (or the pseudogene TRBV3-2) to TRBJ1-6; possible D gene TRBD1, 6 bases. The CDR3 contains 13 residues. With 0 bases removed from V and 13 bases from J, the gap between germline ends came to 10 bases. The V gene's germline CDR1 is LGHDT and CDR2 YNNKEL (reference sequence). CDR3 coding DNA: TGTGCCAGCAGCCAAGAACAGGGCGGGCCCCTCCACTTT. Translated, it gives CASSQEQGGPLHF.

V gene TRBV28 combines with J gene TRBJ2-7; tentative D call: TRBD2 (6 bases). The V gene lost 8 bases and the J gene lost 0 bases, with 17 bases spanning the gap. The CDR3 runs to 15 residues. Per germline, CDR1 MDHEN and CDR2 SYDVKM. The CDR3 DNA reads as TGTGCCAGCTCTACGGGACTTCCGAGCTCCTACGAGCAGTACTTC. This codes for CASSTGLPSSYEQYF.

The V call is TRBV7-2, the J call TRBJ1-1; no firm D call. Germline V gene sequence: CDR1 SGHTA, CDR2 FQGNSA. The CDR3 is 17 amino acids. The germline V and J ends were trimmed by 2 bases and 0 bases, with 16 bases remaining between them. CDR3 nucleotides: TGTGCCAGCAGCTTATCGAGGGAGGACCCCATGAACACTGAAGCTTTCTTT. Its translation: CASSLSREDPMNTEAFF. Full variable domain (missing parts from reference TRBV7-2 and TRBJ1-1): GAGVSQSPSNKVTEKGKDVELRCDPISGHTALYWYRQSLGQGLEFLIYFQGNSAPDKSGLPSDRFSAERTGGSVSTLTIQRTQQEDSAVYLCASSLSREDPMNTEAFFGQGTRLTVV.